Listed below are T cell receptor beta chains from one sample, sequenced in a study of lymphopenia after photon versus proton radiotherapy. TCRdb keeps only in-frame clones here, not all; method: immunoSEQ multiplex PCR. The sample holds about 30,000 clones; over 85% are singletons and the top ten take around 0.72%. The sequenced sample was peripheral blood, obtained from a patient treated with photon-based radiotherapy. The receptors originated from a woman aged 45 to 65 with cholangiocarcinoma. Each CDR3 is given with its conserved first and last residue. A D gene is named only where the DNA matches it firmly. A row's size may be missing; if present it is once, few, many or a size class.

clone_size,d_call,j_call,v_call,cdr3_nt,cdr3_aa
once,-,TRBJ2-7,TRBV5-4,TGTGCCAGCAGGTTACAAGGCGGTACCTACGAGCAGTACTTC,CASRLQGGTYEQYF
-,-,TRBJ2-7,TRBV28,TGTGCCAGCAGTCCCACCCACAGGGCACAGTACTTC,CASSPTHRAQYF
-,TRBD1,TRBJ2-1,TRBV19,TGTGCCAGTACGGGGGACAGGATGTACAATGAGCAGTTCTTC,CASTGDRMYNEQFF
-,-,TRBJ1-5,TRBV18,TGTGCCAGCTCCCCCCTGGCCGGATTAAATCAGCCCCAGCATTTT,CASSPLAGLNQPQHF
-,TRBD1,TRBJ1-4,TRBV7-9,TGTGCCAGCAGCTTGATTGACAGGGGCCGTGATGAAAAACTGTTTTTT,CASSLIDRGRDEKLFF
-,-,TRBJ2-1,TRBV19,TGTGCCAGTAGTTTCGCCGGGGGCGGGTACAATGAGCAGTTCTTC,CASSFAGGGYNEQFF
-,-,TRBJ2-7,TRBV9,TGTGCCAGCAGCGTAGAGGCCGACGGGGGGCAGTACTTC,CASSVEADGGQYF
-,TRBD2,TRBJ2-7,TRBV18,TGTGCCAGCTCACACAGCGGGACTAGCGGGAGCTACGAGCAGTACTTC,CASSHSGTSGSYEQYF
-,TRBD2,TRBJ2-5,TRBV30,TGTGCCTTGGCGGGGGGCACCCAAGAGACCCAGTACTTC,CALAGGTQETQYF
-,-,TRBJ2-7,TRBV9,TGTGCCAGCAGCGTACGATCAGAGGGTATCCACGAGCAGTACTTC,CASSVRSEGIHEQYF